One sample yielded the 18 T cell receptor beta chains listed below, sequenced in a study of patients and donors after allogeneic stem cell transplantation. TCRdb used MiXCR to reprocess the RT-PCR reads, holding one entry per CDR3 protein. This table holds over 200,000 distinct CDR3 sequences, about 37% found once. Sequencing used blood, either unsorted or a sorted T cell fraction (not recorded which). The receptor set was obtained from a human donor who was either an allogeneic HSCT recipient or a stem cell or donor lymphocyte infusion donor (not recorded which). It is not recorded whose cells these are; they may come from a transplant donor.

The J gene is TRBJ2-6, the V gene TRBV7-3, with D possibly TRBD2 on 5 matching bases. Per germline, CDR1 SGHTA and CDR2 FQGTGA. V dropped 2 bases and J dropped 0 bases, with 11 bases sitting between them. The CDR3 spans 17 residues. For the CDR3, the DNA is TGTGCCAGCAGCTTAGTCTCCGCGGGCTCTGGGGCCAACGTCCTGACTTTC. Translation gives CASSLVSAGSGANVLTF.

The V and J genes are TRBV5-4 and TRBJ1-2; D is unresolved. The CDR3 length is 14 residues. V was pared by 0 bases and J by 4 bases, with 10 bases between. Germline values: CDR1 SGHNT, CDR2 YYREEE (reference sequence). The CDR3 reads CASSLANSVYGYTF. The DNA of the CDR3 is TGTGCCAGCAGCTTGGCCAACTCGGTCTATGGCTACACCTTC.

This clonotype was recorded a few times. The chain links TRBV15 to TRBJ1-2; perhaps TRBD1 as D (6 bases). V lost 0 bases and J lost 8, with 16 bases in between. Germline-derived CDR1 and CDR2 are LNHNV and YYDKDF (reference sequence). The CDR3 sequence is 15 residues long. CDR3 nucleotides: TGTGCCACCAGCAGAGATCGTTCAGGGGCCCGGGGCTACACCTTC. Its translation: CATSRDRSGARGYTF.

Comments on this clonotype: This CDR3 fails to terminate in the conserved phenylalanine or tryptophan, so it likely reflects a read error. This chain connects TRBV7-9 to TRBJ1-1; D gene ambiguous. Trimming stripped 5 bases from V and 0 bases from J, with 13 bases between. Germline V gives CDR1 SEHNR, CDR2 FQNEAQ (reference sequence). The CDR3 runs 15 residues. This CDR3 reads CASSRIQDMNTEAFL. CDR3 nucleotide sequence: TGTGCCAGCAGCCGAATTCAGGATATGAACACTGAAGCTTTCCTT.

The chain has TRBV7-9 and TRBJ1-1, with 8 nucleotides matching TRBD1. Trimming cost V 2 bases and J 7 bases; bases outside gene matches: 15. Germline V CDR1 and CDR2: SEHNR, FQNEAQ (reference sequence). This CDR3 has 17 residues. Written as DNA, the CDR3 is TGTGCCAGCAGCTTAAATGGCAGGGGGCGCGTCTTTGGTGAAGCTTTCTTT. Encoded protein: CASSLNGRGRVFGEAFF.

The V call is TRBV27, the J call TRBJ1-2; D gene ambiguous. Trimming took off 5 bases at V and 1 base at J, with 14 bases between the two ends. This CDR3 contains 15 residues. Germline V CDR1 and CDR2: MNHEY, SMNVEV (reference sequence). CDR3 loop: CASSLSDPLNYGYTF. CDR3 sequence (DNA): TGTGCCAGCAGTCTGTCGGACCCCCTTAACTATGGCTACACCTTC.

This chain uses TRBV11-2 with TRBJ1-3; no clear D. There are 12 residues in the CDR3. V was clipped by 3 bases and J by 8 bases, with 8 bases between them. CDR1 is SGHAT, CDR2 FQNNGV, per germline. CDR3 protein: CASSFLGDTIYF. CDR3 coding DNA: TGTGCCAGCAGCTTCCTCGGGGACACCATATATTTT. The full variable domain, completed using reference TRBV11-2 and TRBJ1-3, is EAGVAQSPRYKIIEKRQSVAFWCNPISGHATLYWYQQILGQGPKLLIQFQNNGVVDDSQLPKDRFSAERLKGVDSTLKIQPAKLEDSAVYLCASSFLGDTIYFGEGSWLTVV.

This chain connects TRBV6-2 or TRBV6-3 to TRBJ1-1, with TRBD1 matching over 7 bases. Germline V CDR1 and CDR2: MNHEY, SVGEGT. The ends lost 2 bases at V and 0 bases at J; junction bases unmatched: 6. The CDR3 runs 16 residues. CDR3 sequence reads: CASSYGTELMNTEAFF. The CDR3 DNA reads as TGTGCCAGCAGTTACGGGACAGAGCTTATGAACACTGAAGCTTTCTTT.

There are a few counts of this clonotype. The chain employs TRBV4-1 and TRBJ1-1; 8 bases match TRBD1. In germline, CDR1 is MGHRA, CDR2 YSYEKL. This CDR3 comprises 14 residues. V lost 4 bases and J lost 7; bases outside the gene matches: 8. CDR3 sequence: CASSRNRGEIEAFF. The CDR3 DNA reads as TGCGCCAGCAGCCGAAACAGGGGGGAGATTGAAGCTTTCTTT.

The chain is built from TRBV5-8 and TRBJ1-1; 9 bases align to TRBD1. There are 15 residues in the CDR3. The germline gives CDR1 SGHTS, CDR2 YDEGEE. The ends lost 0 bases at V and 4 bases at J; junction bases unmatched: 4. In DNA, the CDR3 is TGTGCCAGCAGCTTGGCCTGGGACAGGGTCACTGAAGCTTTCTTT. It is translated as CASSLAWDRVTEAFF.

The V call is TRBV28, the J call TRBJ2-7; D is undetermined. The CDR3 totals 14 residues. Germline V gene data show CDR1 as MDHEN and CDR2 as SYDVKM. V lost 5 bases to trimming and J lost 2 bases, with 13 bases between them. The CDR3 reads CASSLTPTTYEQYF. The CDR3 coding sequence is TGTGCCAGCAGTCTAACCCCTACAACCTACGAGCAGTACTTC.

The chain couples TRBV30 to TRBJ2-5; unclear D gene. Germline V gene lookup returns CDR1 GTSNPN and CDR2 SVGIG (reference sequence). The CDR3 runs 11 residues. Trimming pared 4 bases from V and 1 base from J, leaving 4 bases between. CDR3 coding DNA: TGTGCCTGGACAGCCCAAGAGACCCAGTACTTC. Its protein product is CAWTAQETQYF. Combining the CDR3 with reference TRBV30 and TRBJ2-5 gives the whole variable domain SQTIHQWPATLVQPVGSPLSLECTVEGTSNPNLYWYRQAAGRGLQLLFYSVGIGQISSEVPQNLSASRPQDRQFILSSKKLLLSDSGFYLCAWTAQETQYFGPGTRLLVL.

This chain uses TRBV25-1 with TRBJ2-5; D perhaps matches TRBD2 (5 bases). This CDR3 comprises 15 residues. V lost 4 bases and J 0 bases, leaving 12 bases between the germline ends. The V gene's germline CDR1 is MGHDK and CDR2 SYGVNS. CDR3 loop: CASSAQLDYQETQYF. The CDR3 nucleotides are TGTGCCAGCAGTGCTCAACTAGATTACCAAGAGACCCAGTACTTC.

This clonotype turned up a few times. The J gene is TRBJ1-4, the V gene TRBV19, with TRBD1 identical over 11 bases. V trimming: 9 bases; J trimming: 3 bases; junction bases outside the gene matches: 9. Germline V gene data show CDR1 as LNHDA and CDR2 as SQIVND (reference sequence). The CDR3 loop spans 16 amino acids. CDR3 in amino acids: CASTGTGGSANEKLFF. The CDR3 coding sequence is TGTGCCAGCACCGGGACAGGGGGGTCGGCTAATGAAAAACTGTTTTTT.

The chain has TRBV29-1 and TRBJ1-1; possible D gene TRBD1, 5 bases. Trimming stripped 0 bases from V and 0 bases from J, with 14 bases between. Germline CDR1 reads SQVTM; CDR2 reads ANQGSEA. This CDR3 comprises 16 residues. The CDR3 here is CSVEDQSGQVNTEAFF. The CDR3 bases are TGCAGCGTTGAAGATCAATCAGGGCAGGTGAACACTGAAGCTTTCTTT.

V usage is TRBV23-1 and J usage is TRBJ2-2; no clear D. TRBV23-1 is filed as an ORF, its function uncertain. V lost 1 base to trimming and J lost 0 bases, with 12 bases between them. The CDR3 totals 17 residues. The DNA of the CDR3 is TGCGCCAGCAGTCAATTCGGTGACAACTCGAACACCGGGGAGCTGTTTTTT. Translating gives CASSQFGDNSNTGELFF.

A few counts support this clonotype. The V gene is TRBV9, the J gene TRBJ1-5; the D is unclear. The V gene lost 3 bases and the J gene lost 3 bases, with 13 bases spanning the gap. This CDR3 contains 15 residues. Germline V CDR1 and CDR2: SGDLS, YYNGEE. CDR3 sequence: CASSGAGTDNQPQHF. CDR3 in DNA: TGTGCCAGCAGCGGGGCAGGCACGGACAATCAGCCCCAGCATTTT.

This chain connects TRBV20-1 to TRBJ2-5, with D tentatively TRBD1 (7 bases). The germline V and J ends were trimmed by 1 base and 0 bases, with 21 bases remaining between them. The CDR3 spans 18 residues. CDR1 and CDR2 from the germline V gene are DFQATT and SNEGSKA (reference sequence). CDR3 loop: CSARGWRGHAQYQETQYF. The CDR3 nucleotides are TGCAGTGCTAGAGGGTGGAGGGGGCATGCACAATACCAAGAGACCCAGTACTTC.